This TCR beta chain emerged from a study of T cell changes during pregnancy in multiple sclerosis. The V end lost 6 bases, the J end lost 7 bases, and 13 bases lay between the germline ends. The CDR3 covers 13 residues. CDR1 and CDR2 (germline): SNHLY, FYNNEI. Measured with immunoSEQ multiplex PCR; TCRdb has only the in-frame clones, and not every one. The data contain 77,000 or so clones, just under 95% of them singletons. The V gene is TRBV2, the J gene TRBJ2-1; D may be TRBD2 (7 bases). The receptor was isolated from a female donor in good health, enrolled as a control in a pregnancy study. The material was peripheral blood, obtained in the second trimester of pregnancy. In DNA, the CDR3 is TGTGCCAGCAGAGGGGGGGGCGGGAATGAGCAGTTCTTC. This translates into CASRGGGGNEQFF.